The 26 T cell receptor beta chains below come from one sample, sequenced in a study of blood T cell repertoires in COVID-19. The method was immunoSEQ multiplex PCR; TCRdb's version includes in-frame clones alone and lacks a portion of them. The sample consists of 25,000 to 30,000 clones, approximately 90% of them appearing once. The specimen sequenced was peripheral blood. These receptor sequences come from a man aged 60 to 69 with acute or convalescent COVID-19.

The gene calls are TRBV7-9 and TRBJ2-7, with D possibly being TRBD2 (5 bases). Trimming took off 5 bases at V and 7 bases at J, with 12 bases between the two ends. The CDR3 is 12 amino acids. The germline CDR1 and CDR2 sequences are SEHNR and FQNEAQ (reference sequence). CDR3: CASSRPGWEQYF. DNA for the CDR3: TGTGCCAGCAGCCGTCCGGGGTGGGAGCAGTACTTC.

The count of this clone is one. The gene calls are TRBV29-1 and TRBJ1-2, with TRBD1 matching over 7 bases. This CDR3 contains 12 residues. The V and J ends lost 8 bases and 1 base, in that order; junction bases with no gene match: 4. Per the germline V gene, CDR1 is SQVTM and CDR2 is ANQGSEA. Here the CDR3 DNA reads TGCAGCATCCAGGGGGGTAACTATGGCTACACCTTC. This gives the protein CSIQGGNYGYTF. The full variable domain, its missing parts supplied by reference TRBV29-1 and TRBJ1-2, is SAVISQKPSRDICQRGTSLTIQCQVDSQVTMMFWYRQQPGQSLTLIATANQGSEATYESGFVIDKFPISRPNLTFSTLTVSNMSPEDSSIYLCSIQGGNYGYTFGSGTRLTVV.

The rearrangement links TRBV29-1 to TRBJ1-6; D ambiguous. V shed 6 bases and J shed 9 bases, with 12 bases lying between them. This CDR3 region has 12 residues. CDR1 SQVTM and CDR2 ANQGSEA come from the germline V gene. The CDR3 region is CSVRDPGSPLHF. The CDR3 DNA sequence: TGCAGCGTGAGGGATCCAGGTTCACCCCTCCACTTT. The whole variable domain, filled in from reference TRBV29-1 and TRBJ1-6, reads SAVISQKPSRDICQRGTSLTIQCQVDSQVTMMFWYRQQPGQSLTLIATANQGSEATYESGFVIDKFPISRPNLTFSTLTVSNMSPEDSSIYLCSVRDPGSPLHFGNGTRLTVT.

The chain joins TRBV28 to TRBJ1-2; 10 nucleotides line up with TRBD1. The junction had 9 bases not matched to a gene; V was cut back by 8 bases and J by 0 bases. The CDR3 runs 16 residues. From germline, CDR1 is MDHEN and CDR2 SYDVKM. The CDR3 loop is CASWGDRGPSNYGYTF. For the CDR3, the DNA is TGTGCCAGCTGGGGGGACAGGGGACCATCTAACTATGGCTACACCTTC.

The chain's CDR3 is CASSFLGGSGYTF. The CDR3 DNA sequence: TGTGCCAGCAGCTTTCTTGGCGGGAGTGGCTACACCTTC. This chain links TRBV11-2 with TRBJ1-2; D uncertain. Per the germline V gene, CDR1 is SGHAT and CDR2 is FQNNGV. CDR3 length: 13 amino acids. Trimming removed 3 bases from V and 7 bases from J, with 12 bases in between.

This chain uses TRBV4-2 with TRBJ2-1; 9 nucleotides agree with TRBD2. This CDR3 is 17 amino acids long. V dropped 4 bases and J dropped 8; count of bases not matched to a gene: 15. Germline loops: CDR1 LGHNA, CDR2 YNFKEQ. Here the CDR3 reads CASSRRGGGDTADEQFF. The CDR3 bases are TGTGCCAGCAGCCGGAGGGGCGGGGGGGACACGGCAGATGAGCAGTTCTTC.

The V and J genes are TRBV7-9 and TRBJ1-2, with TRBD1 matching over 9 bases. Germline values: CDR1 SEHNR, CDR2 FQNEAQ (reference sequence). CDR3 length: 12 residues. Trimming cost V 8 bases and J 6 bases; bases outside gene matches: 4. The chain's CDR3 is CASGRTGDGYTF. In DNA form, the CDR3 reads TGTGCCAGCGGCAGGACAGGGGATGGCTACACCTTC.

The genes are TRBV5-6 and TRBJ1-4; 9 nucleotides line up with TRBD1. Trimming removed 1 base from V and 2 bases from J; junction bases left unmatched: 3. Germline values: CDR1 SGHDT, CDR2 YYEEEE. The CDR3 loop spans 16 amino acids. DNA of the CDR3: TGTGCCAGCAGCTTGAGAGGGACAGGGACTAATGAAAAACTGTTTTTT. It yields the protein CASSLRGTGTNEKLFF.

This clone was recorded only once. V usage is TRBV7-8 and J usage is TRBJ1-5, with a possible D match to TRBD1 (5 bases). The CDR3 covers 16 residues. V lost 1 base, J lost 6 bases, and 16 bases lay in between. CDR1 and CDR2 (germline): SGHVS, FQNEAQ. This CDR3 is CASSLEWGVLSQPQHF. The CDR3 DNA is TGTGCCAGCAGCTTAGAATGGGGGGTTCTATCTCAGCCCCAGCATTTT.

This chain links TRBV9 with TRBJ2-1, with 8 bases matching TRBD2. Germline V gives CDR1 SGDLS, CDR2 YYNGEE. V trimming: 3 bases; J trimming: 0 bases; junction bases outside the gene matches: 8. The CDR3 totals 17 residues. DNA for the CDR3: TGTGCCAGCAGCGGCGGACTAGCTTCTAGCTCCTACAATGAGCAGTTCTTC. It specifies CASSGGLASSSYNEQFF.

J is TRBJ1-2 and V is TRBV2, with D maybe TRBD1 (5 bases). V was cut by 5 bases and J by 7 bases, with 14 bases left in between. CDR1 is SNHLY and CDR2 is FYNNEI in the germline V gene. The length of the CDR3 is 13 residues. Written as DNA, the CDR3 is TGTGCCAGCAGTCAGGATGTTCAGGGTGGCTACACCTTC. Protein: CASSQDVQGGYTF.

The chain joins TRBV6-5 to TRBJ2-1; 9 bases fit TRBD2. J lost 6 bases, V lost 2 bases, and 5 bases had no gene match. The germline V gene encodes CDR1 MNHEY and CDR2 SVGAGI. The CDR3 is 15 residues long. The CDR3 loop is CASSYGLAGFNEQFF. CDR3 sequence (DNA): TGTGCCAGCAGTTACGGGCTAGCGGGGTTCAATGAGCAGTTCTTC.

This chain connects TRBV4-2 to TRBJ2-7; the match to TRBD2 covers 8 bases. The CDR3 totals 15 residues. Germline V lookup: CDR1 LGHNA, CDR2 YNFKEQ. V dropped 0 bases and J dropped 6; count of bases not matched to a gene: 7. This CDR3 is CASSQELAVSGEQYF. The CDR3 nucleotides are TGTGCCAGCAGCCAAGAACTAGCGGTTTCCGGCGAGCAGTACTTC.

The chain uses TRBV5-5 and TRBJ1-1; no clear D. The ends were cut back, 2 bases at V and 5 bases at J, with 13 bases in the middle. The CDR3 runs 14 residues. Germline lookup yields CDR1 SGHKS and CDR2 YYEKEE (reference sequence). The DNA of the CDR3 is TGTGCCAGCAGCTTCCGGACCGGGATTACTGAAGCTTTCTTT. Its translation: CASSFRTGITEAFF.

This chain links TRBV7-8 with TRBJ2-7; D call uncertain. CDR3 length: 15 residues. The V end lost 1 base, the J end lost 4 bases, and 14 bases lay between the germline ends. CDR1 is SGHVS, CDR2 FQNEAQ, per germline. The CDR3 reads CASSLGVSLPYEQYF. As DNA, the CDR3 is TGTGCCAGCAGCTTAGGAGTTAGCTTACCTTACGAGCAGTACTTC.

The chain carries TRBV4-2 and TRBJ1-5; D might be TRBD1 (6 bases). Trimming shortened V by 4 bases and J by 0 bases, and 25 bases separated the two germline ends. This CDR3 comprises 20 residues. CDR1 is LGHNA and CDR2 is YNFKEQ in the germline V gene. The CDR3 DNA reads TGTGCCAGCAGCCCCCAGAGGCCCTTAACTGACAGGAGTAGCAATCAGCCCCAGCATTTT. Amino acid sequence: CASSPQRPLTDRSSNQPQHF.

The chain has TRBV4-2 and TRBJ2-5; D is undetermined. Trimming cost V 0 bases and J 3 bases, with 8 bases left between them. Germline V gene sequence: CDR1 LGHNA, CDR2 YNFKEQ. This CDR3 is 14 amino acids long. The CDR3 bases are TGTGCCAGCAGCCAAGATCAACGGGAAGAGACCCAGTACTTC. Its protein product is CASSQDQREETQYF.

The chain combines TRBV18 with TRBJ2-7; TRBD1 aligns across 12 bases. Germline values: CDR1 KGHSH, CDR2 LQKENI. This CDR3 spans 15 amino acids. With 5 bases clipped from V and 4 bases from J, the junction kept 6 bases outside the gene matches. CDR3 coding DNA: TGTGCCAGCTCAACCCCGGGACAGGGGGCATACGAGCAGTACTTC. This encodes CASSTPGQGAYEQYF.

The chain couples TRBV29-1 to TRBJ1-1; 7 nucleotides line up with TRBD1. There are 12 residues in the CDR3. Trimming cost V 7 bases and J 1 base; bases outside gene matches: 3. Germline CDR1 reads SQVTM; CDR2 reads ANQGSEA. The CDR3 reads CSAGQANTEAFF. Written as DNA, the CDR3 is TGCAGCGCCGGACAGGCGAACACTGAAGCTTTCTTT.

The chain carries TRBV19 and TRBJ1-3; tentatively, D is TRBD1 (5 bases). Looked up from germline, CDR1 is LNHDA and CDR2 is SQIVND (reference sequence). This CDR3 is 16 amino acids long. Deletions cut 3 bases from V and 0 bases from J, with 12 bases between. CDR3 in amino acids: CASSITGASSGNTIYF. The CDR3 nucleotides read TGTGCCAGTAGTATTACAGGCGCTTCCTCTGGAAACACCATATATTTT.

This clone was recorded only once. The genes are TRBV7-9 and TRBJ2-5; 7 bases align to TRBD2. V gave up 1 base and J gave up 0 bases; unmatched junction bases: 8. The length of the CDR3 is 17 residues. Germline CDR1 and CDR2: SEHNR and FQNEAQ (reference sequence). The chain's CDR3 is CASSLGAASGYQETQYF. As DNA, the CDR3 is TGTGCCAGCAGCTTAGGGGCGGCTAGCGGATACCAAGAGACCCAGTACTTC.

The V call is TRBV30, the J call TRBJ2-1, with TRBD1 matching 12 bases. Germline lookup yields CDR1 GTSNPN and CDR2 SVGIG (reference sequence). The CDR3 spans 14 residues. V gave up 7 bases and J gave up 7 bases; unmatched junction bases: 8. For the CDR3, the DNA is TGTGCCTACGGGGGGACAGGGGGCTGGAATGAGCAGTTCTTC. Amino acid sequence: CAYGGTGGWNEQFF.

The chain joins TRBV3-1 (or the pseudogene TRBV3-2) to TRBJ2-3; 10 nucleotides align to TRBD2. Germline CDR1 reads LGHDT; CDR2 reads YNNKEL (reference sequence). The CDR3 is made up of 24 amino acids. V lost 1 base and J lost 0; bases outside the gene matches: 25. The CDR3: CASSQVRGPARSSGGPHSTDTQYF. DNA for the CDR3: TGTGCCAGCAGCCAAGTACGGGGACCCGCTCGGAGTAGCGGGGGGCCCCATAGCACAGATACGCAGTATTTT.

This clone is a singleton in its sample. CDR3 protein: CASRYGMNTEAFF. CDR3 DNA: TGTGCCAGCAGATACGGTATGAACACTGAAGCTTTCTTT. The V call is TRBV7-9, the J call TRBJ1-1; D gene uncertain. The V end was cut by 6 bases, the J end by 0 bases, with 8 bases between. CDR1 and CDR2 (germline): SEHNR, FQNEAQ (reference sequence). The CDR3 has 13 residues.

This clone was seen only once. The chain uses TRBV2 and TRBJ2-2; 8 nucleotides agree with TRBD1. V was clipped by 3 bases and J by 0 bases; unmatched bases: 15. CDR3 length: 20 amino acids. Germline values: CDR1 SNHLY, CDR2 FYNNEI. In DNA form, the CDR3 reads TGTGCCAGCAGTGACAATCTCGGACAGGGAAATCGCGCGAACACCGGGGAGCTGTTTTTT. Amino acids: CASSDNLGQGNRANTGELFF.

This chain's CDR3 is CASSPLSTVDTEAFF. CDR3 nucleotide sequence: TGTGCCAGCTCACCGCTTTCGACAGTAGACACTGAAGCTTTCTTT. V and J are TRBV18 and TRBJ1-1; weak D call: TRBD1 (5 bases). CDR3 size: 15 residues. Trimming shortened V by 3 bases and J by 3 bases, and 14 bases separated the two germline ends. CDR1 is KGHSH, CDR2 LQKENI, per germline.